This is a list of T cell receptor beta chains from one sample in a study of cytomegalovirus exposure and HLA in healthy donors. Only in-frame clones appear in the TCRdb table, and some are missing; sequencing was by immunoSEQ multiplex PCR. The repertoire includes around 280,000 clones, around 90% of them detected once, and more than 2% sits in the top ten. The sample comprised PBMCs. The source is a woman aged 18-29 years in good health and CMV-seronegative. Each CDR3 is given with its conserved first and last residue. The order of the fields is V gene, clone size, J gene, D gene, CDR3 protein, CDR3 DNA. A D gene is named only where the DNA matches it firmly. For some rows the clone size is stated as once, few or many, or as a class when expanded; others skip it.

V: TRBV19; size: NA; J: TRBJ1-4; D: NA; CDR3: CASSPGQGLREKLFF; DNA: TGTGCCAGTAGTCCGGGGCAGGGGCTCCGTGAAAAACTGTTTTTT
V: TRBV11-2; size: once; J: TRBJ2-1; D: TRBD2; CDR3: CASSLVAGGLNEQFF; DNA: TGTGCCAGCAGCTTAGTTGCGGGGGGGCTCAATGAGCAGTTCTTC
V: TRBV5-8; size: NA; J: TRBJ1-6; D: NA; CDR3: CASGASYNSPLHF; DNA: TGTGCCAGCGGGGCTTCCTATAATTCACCCCTCCACTTT
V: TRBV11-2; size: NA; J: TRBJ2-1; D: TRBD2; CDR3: CASSLDSGVSSYNEQFF; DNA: TGTGCCAGCAGCTTAGATAGCGGGGTTAGCTCCTACAATGAGCAGTTCTTC
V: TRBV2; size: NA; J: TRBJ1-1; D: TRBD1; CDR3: CASSELTGGEAFF; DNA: TGTGCCAGCAGTGAGCTCACAGGGGGCGAAGCTTTCTTT
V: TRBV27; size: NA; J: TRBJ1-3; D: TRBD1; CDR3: CASSLSPGTASGNAIYF; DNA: TGTGCCAGCAGTTTATCTCCCGGGACAGCCTCTGGAAACGCCATATATTTT
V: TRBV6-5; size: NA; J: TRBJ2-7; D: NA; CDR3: CASSYRGNEQYF; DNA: TGTGCCAGCAGTTACCGAGGAAACGAGCAGTACTTC
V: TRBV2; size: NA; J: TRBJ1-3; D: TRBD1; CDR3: CASSVDRENTIYF; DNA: TGTGCCAGCAGCGTTGACAGGGAGAACACCATATATTTT
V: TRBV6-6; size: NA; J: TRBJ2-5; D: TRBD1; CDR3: CASSPFSTGESTQYF; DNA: TGTGCCAGCAGCCCCTTCTCCACAGGGGAATCGACCCAGTACTTC
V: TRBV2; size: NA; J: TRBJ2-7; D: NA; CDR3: CASSVFRTDYEQYF; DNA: TGTGCCAGCAGTGTGTTCCGTACAGACTACGAGCAGTACTTC
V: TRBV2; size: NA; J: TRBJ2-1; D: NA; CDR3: CASSDGGGGYNEQFF; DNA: TGTGCCAGCAGTGACGGGGGCGGGGGATACAATGAGCAGTTCTTC
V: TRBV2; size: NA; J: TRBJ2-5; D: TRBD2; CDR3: CASNLGTSGGGETQYF; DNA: TGTGCCAGCAACCTTGGGACTAGCGGGGGGGGAGAGACCCAGTACTTC
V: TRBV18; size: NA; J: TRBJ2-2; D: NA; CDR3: CASSPKREGTGELFF; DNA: TGTGCCAGCTCACCTAAGAGGGAAGGGACCGGGGAGCTGTTTTTT
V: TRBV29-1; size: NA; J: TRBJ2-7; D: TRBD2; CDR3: CSVVPSGGTSSYEQYF; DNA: TGCAGCGTTGTGCCTAGCGGGGGGACCAGCTCCTACGAGCAGTACTTC
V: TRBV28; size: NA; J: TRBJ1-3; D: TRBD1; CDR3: CASSAWTGTSGNTIYF; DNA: TGTGCCAGCAGTGCATGGACAGGGACCTCTGGAAACACCATATATTTT
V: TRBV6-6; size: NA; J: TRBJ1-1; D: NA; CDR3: CASSYSGGNTEAFF; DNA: TGTGCCAGCAGTTACTCGGGGGGGAACACTGAAGCTTTCTTT
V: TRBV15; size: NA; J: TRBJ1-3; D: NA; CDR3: CATSRDFSSPGNTIYF; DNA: TGTGCCACCAGCAGAGATTTTTCGAGCCCTGGAAACACCATATATTTT
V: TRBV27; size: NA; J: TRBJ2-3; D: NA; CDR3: CASSLSLVDTQYF; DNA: TGTGCCAGCAGTTTAAGCCTCGTAGATACGCAGTATTTT
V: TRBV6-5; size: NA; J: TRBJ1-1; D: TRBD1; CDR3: CASSYGDRVTKEAFF; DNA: TGTGCCAGCAGTTATGGGGACAGGGTAACAAAAGAAGCTTTCTTT
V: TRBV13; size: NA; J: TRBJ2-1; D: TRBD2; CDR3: CASSSPTSGGSDEQFF; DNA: TGTGCCAGCAGCTCCCCTACTAGCGGGGGATCCGATGAGCAGTTCTTC
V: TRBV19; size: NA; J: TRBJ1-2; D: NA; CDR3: CASSINFYGYTF; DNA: TGTGCCAGTAGTATTAACTTCTATGGCTACACCTTC
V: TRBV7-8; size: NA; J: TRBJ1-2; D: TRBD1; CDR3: CASSLGQNYGYTF; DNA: TGTGCCAGCAGCTTGGGACAGAACTATGGCTACACCTTC
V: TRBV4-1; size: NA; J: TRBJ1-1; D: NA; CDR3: CASSHTGLMNGAFF; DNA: TGCGCCAGCAGCCACACAGGCTTAATGAACGGAGCTTTCTTT
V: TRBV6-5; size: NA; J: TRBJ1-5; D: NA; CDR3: CASSGTPSDQPQHF; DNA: TGTGCCAGCAGCGGGACACCGAGTGATCAGCCCCAGCATTTT
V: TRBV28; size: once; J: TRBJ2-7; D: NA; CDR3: CASSTTDWGRNEQYF; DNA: TGTGCCAGCAGTACCACGGACTGGGGGAGGAACGAGCAGTACTTC
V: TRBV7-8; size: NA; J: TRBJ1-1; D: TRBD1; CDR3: CASSLGARQGDTEAFF; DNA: TGTGCCAGCAGCTTAGGCGCTCGACAGGGGGACACTGAAGCTTTCTTT
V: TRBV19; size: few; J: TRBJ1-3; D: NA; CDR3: CASTKGTVRNTIYF; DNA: TGTGCCAGTACCAAAGGCACAGTAAGGAACACCATATATTTT
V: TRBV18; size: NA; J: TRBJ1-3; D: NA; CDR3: CASSSTTSAGGTGNTIYF; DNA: TGTGCCAGCTCCTCCACCACTAGTGCAGGAGGAACTGGAAACACCATATATTTT
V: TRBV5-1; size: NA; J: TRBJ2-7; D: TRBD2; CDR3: CASSLGSVAGPSYEQYF; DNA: TGCGCCAGCAGCTTAGGGTCCGTAGCGGGGCCTTCCTACGAGCAGTACTTC
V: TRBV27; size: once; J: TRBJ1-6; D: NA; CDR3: CASSLLGGSPLHF; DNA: TGTGCCAGCAGTTTATTAGGGGGTTCACCCCTCCACTTT
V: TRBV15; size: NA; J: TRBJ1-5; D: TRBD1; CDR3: CATSREGQGNQPQHF; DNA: TGTGCCACCAGCAGAGAGGGACAGGGGAATCAGCCCCAGCATTTT
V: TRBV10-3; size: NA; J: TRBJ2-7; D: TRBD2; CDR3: CAISEYFPGLVVSYEQYF; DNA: TGTGCCATCAGTGAGTATTTTCCGGGACTAGTAGTTTCCTACGAGCAGTACTTC
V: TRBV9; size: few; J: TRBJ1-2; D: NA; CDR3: CASRSDRNYGYTF; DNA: TGTGCCAGCAGGTCCGACAGGAACTATGGCTACACCTTC
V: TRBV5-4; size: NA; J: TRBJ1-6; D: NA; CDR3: CASSFGVSYNSPLHF; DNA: TGTGCCAGCAGCTTCGGGGTCTCCTATAATTCACCCCTCCACTTT
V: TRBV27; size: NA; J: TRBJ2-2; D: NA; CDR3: CASSSFGQVTGELFF; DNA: TGTGCCAGCAGTTCGTTCGGACAAGTCACCGGGGAGCTGTTTTTT
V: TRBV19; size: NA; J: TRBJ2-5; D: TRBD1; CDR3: CASTPSGGAGETQYF; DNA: TGTGCCAGTACCCCCTCAGGGGGCGCGGGAGAGACCCAGTACTTC
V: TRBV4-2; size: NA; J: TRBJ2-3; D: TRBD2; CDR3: CASSPGGAGTDTQYF; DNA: TGTGCCAGCAGCCCCGGGGGGGCAGGGACAGATACGCAGTATTTT
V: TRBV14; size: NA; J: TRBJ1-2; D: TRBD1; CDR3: CASSPGQGIPGYTF; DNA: TGTGCCAGCAGCCCGGGACAGGGGATACCTGGCTACACCTTC
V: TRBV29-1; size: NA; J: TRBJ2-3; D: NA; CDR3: CSGDDFDGTDTQYF; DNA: TGCAGCGGCGACGACTTTGATGGCACAGATACGCAGTATTTT
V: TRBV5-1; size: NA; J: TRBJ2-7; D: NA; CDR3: CASSLGAHTYEQYF; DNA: TGCGCCAGCAGCTTAGGGGCCCACACCTACGAGCAGTACTTC